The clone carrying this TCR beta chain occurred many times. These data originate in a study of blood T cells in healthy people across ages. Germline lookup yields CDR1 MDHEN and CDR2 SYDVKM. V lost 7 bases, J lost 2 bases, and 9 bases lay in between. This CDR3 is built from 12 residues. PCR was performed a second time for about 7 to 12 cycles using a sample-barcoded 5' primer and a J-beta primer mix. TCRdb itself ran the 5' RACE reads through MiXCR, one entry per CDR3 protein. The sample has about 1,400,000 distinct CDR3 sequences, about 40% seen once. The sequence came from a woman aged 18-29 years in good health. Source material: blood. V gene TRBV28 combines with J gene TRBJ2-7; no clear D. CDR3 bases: TGTGCCAGCAAGGAAGGAACCTACGAGCAGTACTTC. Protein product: CASKEGTYEQYF.